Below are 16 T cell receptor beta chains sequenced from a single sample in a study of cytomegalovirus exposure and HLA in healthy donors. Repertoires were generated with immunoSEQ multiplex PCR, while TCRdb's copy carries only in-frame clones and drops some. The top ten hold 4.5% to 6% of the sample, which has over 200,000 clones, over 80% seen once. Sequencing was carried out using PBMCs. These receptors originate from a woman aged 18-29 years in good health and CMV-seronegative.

The CDR3 reads CASTGTSGSRPYNEQFF. The CDR3 region has the DNA TGCGCCAGCACCGGGACTAGCGGGTCTCGGCCCTACAATGAGCAGTTCTTC. V is TRBV5-1 and J is TRBJ2-1; 12 bases map to TRBD2. V shed 6 bases, J shed 2 bases, and the junction held 9 bases outside the gene matches. The CDR3 covers 17 residues. In germline, CDR1 is SGHRS, CDR2 YFSETQ.

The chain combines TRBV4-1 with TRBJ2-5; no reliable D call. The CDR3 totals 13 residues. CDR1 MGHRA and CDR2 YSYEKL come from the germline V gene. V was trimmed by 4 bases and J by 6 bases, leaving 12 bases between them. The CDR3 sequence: CASSLTRIQTQYF. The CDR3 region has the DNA TGCGCCAGCAGCCTCACACGGATCCAGACCCAGTACTTC.

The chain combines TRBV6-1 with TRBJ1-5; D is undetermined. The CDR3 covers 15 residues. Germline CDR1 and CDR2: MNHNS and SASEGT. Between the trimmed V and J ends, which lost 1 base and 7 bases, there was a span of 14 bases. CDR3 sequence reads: CASSEEEGGQQPQHF. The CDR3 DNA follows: TGTGCCAGCAGTGAAGAGGAGGGCGGGCAACAGCCCCAGCATTTT.

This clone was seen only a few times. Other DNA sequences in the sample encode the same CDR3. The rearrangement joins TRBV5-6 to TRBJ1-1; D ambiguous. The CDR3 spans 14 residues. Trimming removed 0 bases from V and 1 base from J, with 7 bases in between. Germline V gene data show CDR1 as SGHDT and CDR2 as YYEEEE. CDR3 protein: CASSLAPGNTEAFF. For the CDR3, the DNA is TGTGCCAGCAGCTTGGCCCCAGGGAACACTGAAGCTTTCTTT.

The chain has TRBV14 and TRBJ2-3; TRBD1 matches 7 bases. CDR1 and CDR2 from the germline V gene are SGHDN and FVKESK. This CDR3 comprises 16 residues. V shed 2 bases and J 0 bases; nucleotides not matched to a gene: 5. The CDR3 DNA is TGTGCCAGCAGCCAATCGGACAGGCCTAGCACAGATACGCAGTATTTT. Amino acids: CASSQSDRPSTDTQYF.

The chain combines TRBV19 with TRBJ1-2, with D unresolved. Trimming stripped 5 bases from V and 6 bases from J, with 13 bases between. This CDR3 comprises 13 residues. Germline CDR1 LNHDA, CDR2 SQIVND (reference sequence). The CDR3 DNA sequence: TGTGCCAGTAGTCGTCCCTTAGGTGATGGCTACACCTTC. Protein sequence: CASSRPLGDGYTF.

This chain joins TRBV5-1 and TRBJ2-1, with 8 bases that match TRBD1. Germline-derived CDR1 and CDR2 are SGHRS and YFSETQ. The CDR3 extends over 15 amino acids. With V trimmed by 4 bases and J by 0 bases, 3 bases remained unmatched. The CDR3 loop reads CASSKDRASYNEQFF. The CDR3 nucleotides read TGCGCCAGCAGCAAGGACAGGGCCTCCTACAATGAGCAGTTCTTC.

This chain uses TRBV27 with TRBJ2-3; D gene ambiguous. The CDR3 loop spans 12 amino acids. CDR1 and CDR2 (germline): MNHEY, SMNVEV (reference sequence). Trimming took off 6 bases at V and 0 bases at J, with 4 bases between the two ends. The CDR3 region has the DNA TGTGCCAGCAGCCGCAGCACAGATACGCAGTATTTT. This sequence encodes CASSRSTDTQYF.

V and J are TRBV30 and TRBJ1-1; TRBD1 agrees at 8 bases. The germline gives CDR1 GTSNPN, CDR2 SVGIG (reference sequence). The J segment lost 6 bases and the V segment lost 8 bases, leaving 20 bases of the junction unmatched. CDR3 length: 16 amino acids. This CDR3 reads CAGWIEGTVTGAEAFF. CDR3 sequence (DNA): TGTGCCGGTTGGATAGAGGGGACGGTGACAGGGGCTGAAGCTTTCTTT.

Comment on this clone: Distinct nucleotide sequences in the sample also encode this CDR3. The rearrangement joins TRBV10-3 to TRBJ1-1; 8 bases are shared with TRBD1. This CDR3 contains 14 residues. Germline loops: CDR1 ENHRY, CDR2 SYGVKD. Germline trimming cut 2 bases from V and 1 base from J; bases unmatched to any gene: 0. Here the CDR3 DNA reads TGTGCCATCAGTGAGACAGGGGGGAACACTGAAGCTTTCTTT. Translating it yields CAISETGGNTEAFF.

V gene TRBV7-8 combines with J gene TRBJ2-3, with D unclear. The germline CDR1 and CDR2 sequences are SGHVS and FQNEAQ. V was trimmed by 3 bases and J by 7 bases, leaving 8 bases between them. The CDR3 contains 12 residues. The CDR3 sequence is CASSFSENTQYF. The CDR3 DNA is TGTGCCAGCAGCTTTTCAGAGAATACGCAGTATTTT. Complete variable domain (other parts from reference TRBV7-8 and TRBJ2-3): GAGVSQSPRYKVAKRGQDVALRCDPISGHVSLFWYQQALGQGPEFLTYFQNEAQLDKSGLPSDRFFAERPEGSVSTLKIQRTQQEDSAVYLCASSFSENTQYFGPGTRLTVL.

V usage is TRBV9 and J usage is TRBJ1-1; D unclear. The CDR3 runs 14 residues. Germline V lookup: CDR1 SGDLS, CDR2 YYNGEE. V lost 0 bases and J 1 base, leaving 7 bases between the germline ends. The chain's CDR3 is CASSVAVENTEAFF. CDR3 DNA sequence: TGTGCCAGCAGCGTAGCTGTTGAGAACACTGAAGCTTTCTTT. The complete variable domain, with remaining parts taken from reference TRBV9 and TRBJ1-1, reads DSGVTQTPKHLITATGQRVTLRCSPRSGDLSVYWYQQSLDQGLQFLIQYYNGEERAKGNILERFSAQQFPDLHSELNLSSLELGDSALYFCASSVAVENTEAFFGQGTRLTVV.

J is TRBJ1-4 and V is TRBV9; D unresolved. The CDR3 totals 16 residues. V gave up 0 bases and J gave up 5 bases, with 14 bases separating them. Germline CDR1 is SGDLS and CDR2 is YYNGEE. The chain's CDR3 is CASSVGSLGPNEKLFF. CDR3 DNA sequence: TGTGCCAGCAGCGTAGGGAGTCTCGGTCCAAATGAAAAACTGTTTTTT.

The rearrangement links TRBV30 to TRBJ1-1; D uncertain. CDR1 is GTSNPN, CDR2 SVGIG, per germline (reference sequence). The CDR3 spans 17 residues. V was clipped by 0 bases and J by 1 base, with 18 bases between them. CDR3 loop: CAWSVRTGYGGNTEAFF. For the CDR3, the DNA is TGTGCCTGGAGTGTAAGGACCGGGTACGGTGGGAACACTGAAGCTTTCTTT. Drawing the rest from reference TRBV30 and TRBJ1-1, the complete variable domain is SQTIHQWPATLVQPVGSPLSLECTVEGTSNPNLYWYRQAAGRGLQLLFYSVGIGQISSEVPQNLSASRPQDRQFILSSKKLLLSDSGFYLCAWSVRTGYGGNTEAFFGQGTRLTVV.

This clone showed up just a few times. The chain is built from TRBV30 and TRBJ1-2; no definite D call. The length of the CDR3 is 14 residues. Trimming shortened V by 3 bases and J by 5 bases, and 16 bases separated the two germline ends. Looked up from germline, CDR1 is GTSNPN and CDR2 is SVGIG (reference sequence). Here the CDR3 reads CAWRGWEGPYGYTF. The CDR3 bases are TGTGCCTGGAGGGGGTGGGAGGGCCCTTATGGCTACACCTTC.

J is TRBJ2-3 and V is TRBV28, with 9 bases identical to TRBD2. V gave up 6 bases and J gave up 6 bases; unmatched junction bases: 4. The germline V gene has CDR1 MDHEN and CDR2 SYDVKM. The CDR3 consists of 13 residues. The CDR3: CASRPGLADTQYF. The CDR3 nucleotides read TGTGCCAGCAGACCCGGACTAGCGGATACGCAGTATTTT.